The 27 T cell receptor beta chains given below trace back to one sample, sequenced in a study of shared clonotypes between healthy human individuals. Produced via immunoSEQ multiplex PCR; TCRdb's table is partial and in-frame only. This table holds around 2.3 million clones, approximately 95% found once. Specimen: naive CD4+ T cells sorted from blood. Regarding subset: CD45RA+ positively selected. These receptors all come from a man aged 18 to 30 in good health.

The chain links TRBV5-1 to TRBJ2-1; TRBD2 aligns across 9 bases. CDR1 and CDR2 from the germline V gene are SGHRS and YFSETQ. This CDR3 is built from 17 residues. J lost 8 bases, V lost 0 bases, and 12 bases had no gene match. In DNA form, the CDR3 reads TGCGCCAGCAGCTTGGCCGATACAGCGGGGGGCGGCGATGAGCAGTTCTTC. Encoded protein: CASSLADTAGGGDEQFF.

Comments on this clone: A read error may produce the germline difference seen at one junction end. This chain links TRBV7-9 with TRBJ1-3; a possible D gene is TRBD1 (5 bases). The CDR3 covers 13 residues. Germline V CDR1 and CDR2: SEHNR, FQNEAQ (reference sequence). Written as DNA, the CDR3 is TGTGCCAGCAGCTTAGAAACAGGCAGCCGCCCGTCCTTT. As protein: CASSLETGSRPSF.

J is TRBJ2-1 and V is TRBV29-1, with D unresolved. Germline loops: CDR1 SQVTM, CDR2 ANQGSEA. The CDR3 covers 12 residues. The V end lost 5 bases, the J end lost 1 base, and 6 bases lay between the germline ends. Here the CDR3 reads CSVHRSYNEQFF. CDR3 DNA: TGCAGCGTTCACCGGTCCTACAATGAGCAGTTCTTC.

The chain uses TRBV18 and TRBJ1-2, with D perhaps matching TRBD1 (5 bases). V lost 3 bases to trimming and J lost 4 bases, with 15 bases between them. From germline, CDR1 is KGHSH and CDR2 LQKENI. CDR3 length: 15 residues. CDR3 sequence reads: CASSPPTASGYGYTF. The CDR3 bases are TGTGCCAGCTCACCCCCGACAGCCTCGGGCTATGGCTACACCTTC.

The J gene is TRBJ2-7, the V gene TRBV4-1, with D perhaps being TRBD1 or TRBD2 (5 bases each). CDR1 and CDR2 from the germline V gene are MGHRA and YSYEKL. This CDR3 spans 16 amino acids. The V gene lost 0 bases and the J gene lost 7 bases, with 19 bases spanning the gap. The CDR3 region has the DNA TGCGCCAGCAGCCAAGATCCCGGGGCGGCCTGGCAGGAGCAGTACTTC. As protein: CASSQDPGAAWQEQYF.

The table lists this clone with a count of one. The CDR3 here is CASSLDRGRIREKLFF. DNA of the CDR3: TGTGCCAGCTCATTGGACAGGGGGCGCATCCGTGAAAAACTGTTTTTT. The rearrangement uses TRBV28 and TRBJ1-4, with TRBD1 matching 11 bases. CDR1 is MDHEN, CDR2 SYDVKM, per germline. J gave up 7 bases and V 8 bases, and 12 bases lay outside the gene matches. The CDR3 is 16 amino acids. The complete variable domain, with remaining parts taken from reference TRBV28 and TRBJ1-4, reads DVKVTQSSRYLVKRTGEKVFLECVQDMDHENMFWYRQDPGLGLRLIYFSYDVKMKEKGDIPEGYSVSREKKERFSLILESASTNQTSMYLCASSLDRGRIREKLFFGSGTQLSVL.

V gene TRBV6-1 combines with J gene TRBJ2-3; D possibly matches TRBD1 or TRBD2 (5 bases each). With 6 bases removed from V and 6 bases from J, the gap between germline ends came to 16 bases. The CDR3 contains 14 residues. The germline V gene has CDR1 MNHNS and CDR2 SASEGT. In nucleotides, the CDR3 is TGTGCCAGCAGGGAAACAGGCCCGGGGGATACGCAGTATTTT. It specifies CASRETGPGDTQYF.

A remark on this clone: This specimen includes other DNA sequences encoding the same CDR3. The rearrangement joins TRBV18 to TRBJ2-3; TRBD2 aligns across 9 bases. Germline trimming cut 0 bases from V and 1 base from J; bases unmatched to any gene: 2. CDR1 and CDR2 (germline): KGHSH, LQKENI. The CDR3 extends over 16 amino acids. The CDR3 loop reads CASSPPIAGGTDTQYF. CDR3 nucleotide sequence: TGTGCCAGCTCACCACCGATAGCGGGGGGCACAGATACGCAGTATTTT.

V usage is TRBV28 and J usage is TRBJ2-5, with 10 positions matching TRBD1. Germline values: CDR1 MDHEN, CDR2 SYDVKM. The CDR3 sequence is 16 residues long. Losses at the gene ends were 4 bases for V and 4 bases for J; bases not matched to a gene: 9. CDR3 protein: CASSSQGTGARETQYF. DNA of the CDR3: TGTGCCAGCAGTTCTCAGGGGACAGGGGCGCGAGAGACCCAGTACTTC.

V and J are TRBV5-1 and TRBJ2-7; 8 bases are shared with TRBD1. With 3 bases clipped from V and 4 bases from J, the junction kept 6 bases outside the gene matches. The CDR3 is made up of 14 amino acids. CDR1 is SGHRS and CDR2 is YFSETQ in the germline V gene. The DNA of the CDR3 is TGCGCCAGCAGCTCGACAGGGGATGCGTACGAGCAGTACTTC. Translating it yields CASSSTGDAYEQYF.

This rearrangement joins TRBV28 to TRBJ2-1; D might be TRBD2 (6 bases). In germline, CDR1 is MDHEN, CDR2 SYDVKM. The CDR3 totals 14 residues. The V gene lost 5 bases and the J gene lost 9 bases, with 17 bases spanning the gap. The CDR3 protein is CASSPLAGWTEQFF. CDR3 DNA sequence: TGTGCCAGCAGTCCCTTGGCGGGGTGGACTGAGCAGTTCTTC.

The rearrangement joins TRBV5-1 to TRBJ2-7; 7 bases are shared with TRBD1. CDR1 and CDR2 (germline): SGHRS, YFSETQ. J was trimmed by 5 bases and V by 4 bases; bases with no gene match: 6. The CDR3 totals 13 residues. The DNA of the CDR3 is TGCGCCAGCAGCGGACAGACAGGGAACGAGCAGTACTTC. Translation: CASSGQTGNEQYF.

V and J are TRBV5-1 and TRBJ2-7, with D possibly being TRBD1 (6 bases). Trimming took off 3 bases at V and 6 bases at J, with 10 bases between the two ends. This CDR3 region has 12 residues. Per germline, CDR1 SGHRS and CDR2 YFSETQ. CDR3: CASSSTGSEQYF. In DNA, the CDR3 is TGCGCCAGCAGCTCGACAGGAAGCGAGCAGTACTTC.

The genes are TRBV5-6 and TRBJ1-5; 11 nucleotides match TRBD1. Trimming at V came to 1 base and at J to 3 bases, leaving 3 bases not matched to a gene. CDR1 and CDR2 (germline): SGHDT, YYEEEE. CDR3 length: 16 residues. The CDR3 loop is CASSLWTGGFNQPQHF. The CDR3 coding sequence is TGTGCCAGCAGCTTGTGGACAGGGGGCTTCAATCAGCCCCAGCATTTT.

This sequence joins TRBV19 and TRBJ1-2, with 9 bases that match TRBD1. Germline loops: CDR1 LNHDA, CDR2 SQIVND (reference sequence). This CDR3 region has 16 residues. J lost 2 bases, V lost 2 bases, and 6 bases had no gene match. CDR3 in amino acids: CASSILTGGSNYGYTF. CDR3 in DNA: TGTGCCAGTAGTATACTGACAGGGGGATCCAACTATGGCTACACCTTC.

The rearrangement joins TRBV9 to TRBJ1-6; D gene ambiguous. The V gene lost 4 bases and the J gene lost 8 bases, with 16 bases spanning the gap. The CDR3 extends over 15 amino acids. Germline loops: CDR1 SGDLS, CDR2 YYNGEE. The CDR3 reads CASSLGLDPYSPLHF. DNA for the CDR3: TGTGCCAGCAGCTTAGGTTTGGACCCCTATTCACCCCTCCACTTT.

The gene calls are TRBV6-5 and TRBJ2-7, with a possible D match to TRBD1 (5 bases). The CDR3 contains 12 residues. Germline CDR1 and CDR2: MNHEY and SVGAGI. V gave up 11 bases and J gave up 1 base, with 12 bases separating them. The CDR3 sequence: CASQGRSYEQYF. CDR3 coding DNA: TGTGCCTCCCAGGGCAGATCCTACGAGCAGTACTTC.

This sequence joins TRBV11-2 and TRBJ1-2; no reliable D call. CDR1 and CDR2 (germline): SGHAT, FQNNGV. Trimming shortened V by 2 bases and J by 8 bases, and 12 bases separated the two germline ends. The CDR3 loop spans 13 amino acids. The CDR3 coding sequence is TGTGCCAGCAGCTTATTGCCGGCAGGAGGCTACACCTTC. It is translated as CASSLLPAGGYTF.

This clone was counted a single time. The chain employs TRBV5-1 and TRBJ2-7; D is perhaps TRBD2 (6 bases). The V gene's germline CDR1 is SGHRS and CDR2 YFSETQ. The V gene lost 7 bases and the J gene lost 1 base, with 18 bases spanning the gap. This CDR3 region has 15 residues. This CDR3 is CASAILTGTSYEQYF. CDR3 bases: TGCGCCAGCGCTATTCTTACCGGGACTTCCTACGAGCAGTACTTC.

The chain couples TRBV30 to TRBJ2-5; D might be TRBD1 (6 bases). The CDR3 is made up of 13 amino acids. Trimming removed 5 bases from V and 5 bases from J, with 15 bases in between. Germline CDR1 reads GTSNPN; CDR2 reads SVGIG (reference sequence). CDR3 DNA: TGTGCCTGGGGACCAGGGGTGGGCGAGACCCAGTACTTC. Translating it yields CAWGPGVGETQYF.

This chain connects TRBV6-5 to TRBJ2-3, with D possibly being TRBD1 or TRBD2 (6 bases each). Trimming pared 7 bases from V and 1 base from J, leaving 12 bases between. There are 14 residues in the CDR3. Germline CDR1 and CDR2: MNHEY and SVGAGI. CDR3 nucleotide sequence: TGTGCCAGCAAGGGGGGCCATGGCACAGATACGCAGTATTTT. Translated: CASKGGHGTDTQYF.

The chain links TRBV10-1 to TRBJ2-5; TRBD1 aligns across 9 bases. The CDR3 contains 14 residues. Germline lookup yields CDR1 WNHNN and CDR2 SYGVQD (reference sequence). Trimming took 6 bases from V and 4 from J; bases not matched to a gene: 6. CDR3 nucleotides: TGCGCCAGCAGCCGGGACAGGGAACGAGAGACCCAGTACTTC. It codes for CASSRDRERETQYF.

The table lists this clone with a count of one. This CDR3 is CASSTQGSAGELFF. The CDR3 nucleotides are TGTGCCAGCAGTACACAGGGATCGGCCGGGGAGCTGTTTTTT. The J gene is TRBJ2-2, the V gene TRBV6-1; the D gene is possibly TRBD1 (6 bases). The CDR3 runs to 14 residues. Trimming pared 5 bases from V and 6 bases from J, leaving 13 bases between. Germline CDR1 reads MNHNS; CDR2 reads SASEGT.

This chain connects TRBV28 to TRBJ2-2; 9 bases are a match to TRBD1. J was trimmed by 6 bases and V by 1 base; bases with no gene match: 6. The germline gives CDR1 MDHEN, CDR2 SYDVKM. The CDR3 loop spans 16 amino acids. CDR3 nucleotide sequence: TGTGCCAGCAGTTTATTCCGGGACAGGGCGTCCGGGGAGCTGTTTTTT. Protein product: CASSLFRDRASGELFF.

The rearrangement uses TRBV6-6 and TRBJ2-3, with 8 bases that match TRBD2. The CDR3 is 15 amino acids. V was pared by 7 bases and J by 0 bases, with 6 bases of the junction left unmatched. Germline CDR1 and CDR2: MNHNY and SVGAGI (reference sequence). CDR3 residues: CASKSGGPSTDTQYF. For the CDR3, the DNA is TGTGCCAGCAAGAGCGGGGGCCCAAGCACAGATACGCAGTATTTT.

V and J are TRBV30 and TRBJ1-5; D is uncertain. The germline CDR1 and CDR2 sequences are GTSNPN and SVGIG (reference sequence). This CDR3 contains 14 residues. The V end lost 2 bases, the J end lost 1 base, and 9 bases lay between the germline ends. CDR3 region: CAWSLASSNQPQHF. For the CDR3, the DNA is TGTGCCTGGAGTTTAGCATCAAGCAATCAGCCCCAGCATTTT.

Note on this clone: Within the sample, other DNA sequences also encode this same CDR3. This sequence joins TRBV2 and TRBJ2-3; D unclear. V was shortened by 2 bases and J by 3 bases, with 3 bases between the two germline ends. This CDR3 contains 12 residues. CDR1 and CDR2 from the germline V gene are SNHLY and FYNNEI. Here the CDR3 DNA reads TGTGCCAGCAGTGAACAAACAGATACGCAGTATTTT. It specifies CASSEQTDTQYF.